Each of the 18 T cell receptor beta chains below was sequenced from the same sample in a study of shared clonotypes between healthy human individuals. The protocol was immunoSEQ multiplex PCR, while the TCRdb copy is restricted to in-frame clones and leaves out a portion. This table holds fewer than 600,000 clones, roughly 77% found once. Sequenced: PBMCs. All receptors come from a woman aged 40 to 55 in good health. Some clones in this sample may be carry-over from other donors' samples.

On this clone itself: This sample includes further DNA sequences coding for the same CDR3. The V gene is TRBV27, the J gene TRBJ2-1; D gene uncertain. CDR1 MNHEY and CDR2 SMNVEV come from the germline V gene (reference sequence). CDR3 length: 11 amino acids. V gave up 1 base and J gave up 5 bases, with 0 bases separating them. The CDR3: CASSLYNEQFF. DNA for the CDR3: TGTGCCAGCAGTTTATACAATGAGCAGTTCTTC.

V and J are TRBV11-1 and TRBJ2-1; 9 nucleotides align to TRBD2. Germline V gene data show CDR1 as SGHAT and CDR2 as FQDESV (reference sequence). V lost 4 bases and J lost 5; bases outside the gene matches: 9. The CDR3 covers 16 residues. CDR3 in amino acids: CASSSRTGLAHNEQFF. For the CDR3, the DNA is TGTGCCAGCAGCTCAAGGACGGGACTAGCCCACAATGAGCAGTTCTTC.

The rearrangement joins TRBV7-2 to TRBJ2-5; possibly TRBD1 or TRBD2 for D (5 bases each). CDR3 size: 14 residues. Germline loops: CDR1 SGHTA, CDR2 FQGNSA. The V gene lost 3 bases and the J gene lost 1 base, with 9 bases spanning the gap. The CDR3 loop is CASSFQGPQETQYF. In DNA form, the CDR3 reads TGTGCCAGCAGCTTTCAGGGACCCCAAGAGACCCAGTACTTC.

The rearrangement links TRBV30 to TRBJ2-4, with TRBD2 matching 7 bases. J lost 6 bases, V lost 2 bases, and 10 bases had no gene match. Germline-derived CDR1 and CDR2 are GTSNPN and SVGIG (reference sequence). The CDR3 covers 15 residues. CDR3 in amino acids: CAWSTRAGRLNIQYF. The CDR3 region has the DNA TGTGCCTGGAGTACGAGAGCGGGACGTTTAAACATTCAGTACTTC.

The V and J genes are TRBV5-5 and TRBJ2-3, with D unclear. Germline V gene data show CDR1 as SGHKS and CDR2 as YYEKEE (reference sequence). Trimming removed 4 bases at V and 4 bases at J, with 4 bases between. This CDR3 region has 11 residues. The CDR3, as DNA: TGTGCCAGCAGCGTGGCAGATACGCAGTATTTT. Translation: CASSVADTQYF. Complete variable domain (other parts from reference TRBV5-5 and TRBJ2-3): DAGVTQSPTHLIKTRGQQVTLRCSPISGHKSVSWYQQVLGQGPQFIFQYYEKEERGRGNFPDRFSARQFPNYSSELNVNALLLGDSALYLCASSVADTQYFGPGTRLTVL.

The chain joins TRBV6-5 to TRBJ2-7, with 7 bases identical to TRBD1. Germline CDR1 is MNHEY and CDR2 is SVGAGI. With V trimmed by 6 bases and J by 2 bases, 7 bases remained unmatched. The CDR3 runs to 14 residues. The CDR3 bases are TGTGCCAGCAGCAGAGACAGGGCAACCTACGAGCAGTACTTC. It is translated as CASSRDRATYEQYF.

The CDR3 DNA is TGTGCCAGCAGCTCCCAGGGGGGCATGAACACTGAAGCTTTCTTT. It yields the protein CASSSQGGMNTEAFF. The V gene is TRBV11-2, the J gene TRBJ1-1, with 7 bases identical to TRBD1. Germline V CDR1 and CDR2: SGHAT, FQNNGV. The CDR3 contains 15 residues. Losses at the gene ends were 4 bases for V and 0 bases for J; bases not matched to a gene: 5.

The V and J genes are TRBV9 and TRBJ2-3; D gene ambiguous. The germline V and J ends were trimmed by 4 bases and 5 bases, with 11 bases remaining between them. The CDR3 length is 13 residues. In germline, CDR1 is SGDLS, CDR2 YYNGEE. CDR3 in amino acids: CASSPPNVDTQYF. The CDR3 DNA follows: TGTGCCAGCAGCCCCCCGAACGTAGATACGCAGTATTTT.

This clone appeared a single time. Other DNA sequences within the sample encode an identical CDR3. The chain uses TRBV9 and TRBJ2-7; 7 nucleotides line up with TRBD1. Trimming cost V 0 bases and J 0 bases; bases outside gene matches: 3. The CDR3 sequence is 15 residues long. The germline V gene has CDR1 SGDLS and CDR2 YYNGEE. CDR3 sequence reads: CASSVAGDSSYEQYF. The CDR3 nucleotides read TGTGCCAGCAGCGTAGCCGGGGACAGCTCCTACGAGCAGTACTTC. The entire variable domain, with the rest obtained from reference TRBV9 and TRBJ2-7, is as follows: DSGVTQTPKHLITATGQRVTLRCSPRSGDLSVYWYQQSLDQGLQFLIQYYNGEERAKGNILERFSAQQFPDLHSELNLSSLELGDSALYFCASSVAGDSSYEQYFGPGTRLTVT.

This clone appeared a few times. The chain couples TRBV6-5 to TRBJ2-4; 9 bases line up with TRBD2. This CDR3 contains 14 residues. Germline values: CDR1 MNHEY, CDR2 SVGAGI. V shed 7 bases and J 9 bases; nucleotides not matched to a gene: 10. The CDR3 reads CASTAGGPSGIQYF. CDR3 DNA: TGTGCCAGCACGGCGGGAGGGCCCTCAGGCATTCAGTACTTC.

The V and J genes are TRBV19 and TRBJ2-7, with D possibly matching TRBD2 (5 bases). CDR1 is LNHDA and CDR2 is SQIVND in the germline V gene (reference sequence). The V and J ends lost 7 bases and 0 bases respectively, with 16 bases between them. The CDR3 spans 15 residues. Here the CDR3 reads CASTIGVGSSYEQYF. The CDR3 region has the DNA TGTGCCAGTACCATTGGTGTAGGGAGCTCCTACGAGCAGTACTTC.

The V gene is TRBV11-3, the J gene TRBJ2-5; maybe TRBD2 (7 bases). The V end was cut by 4 bases, the J end by 4 bases, with 13 bases between. CDR3 length: 14 amino acids. The germline CDR1 and CDR2 sequences are SGHNT and YENEEA. This chain's CDR3 is CASSSRGARETQYF. The CDR3 nucleotides are TGTGCCAGCAGCTCCCGGGGGGCCCGAGAGACCCAGTACTTC.

This chain uses TRBV4-1 with TRBJ2-1; 7 bases line up with TRBD1. Trimming removed 5 bases from V and 8 bases from J; junction bases left unmatched: 9. CDR1 and CDR2 from the germline V gene are MGHRA and YSYEKL. The CDR3 totals 14 residues. The CDR3 nucleotides are TGCGCCAGCAGCTCCCGGGACAGTGGCCATGAGCAGTTCTTC. It specifies CASSSRDSGHEQFF.

The chain is built from TRBV5-4 and TRBJ1-2; D ambiguous. The CDR3 length is 14 residues. V lost 1 base and J lost 5, with 12 bases in between. CDR1 and CDR2 (germline): SGHNT, YYREEE (reference sequence). The CDR3: CASSLKTDLYGYTF. For the CDR3, the DNA is TGTGCCAGCAGCTTGAAGACCGACCTTTATGGCTACACCTTC.

The rearrangement uses TRBV19 and TRBJ2-7; 7 bases are shared with TRBD2. V gave up 8 bases and J gave up 0 bases; unmatched junction bases: 7. Germline V gene data show CDR1 as LNHDA and CDR2 as SQIVND (reference sequence). The CDR3 covers 14 residues. The CDR3 protein is CASGERDHSYEQYF. DNA of the CDR3: TGTGCCAGTGGAGAGCGGGATCACTCCTACGAGCAGTACTTC.

The genes are TRBV6-1 and TRBJ2-2, with 8 bases lining up with TRBD1. V shed 4 bases and J 5 bases; nucleotides not matched to a gene: 6. The germline V gene has CDR1 MNHNS and CDR2 SASEGT. CDR3 length equals 15 residues. The CDR3 here is CASSVRGHRTGELFF. CDR3 sequence (DNA): TGTGCCAGCAGTGTCAGGGGGCATCGAACCGGGGAGCTGTTTTTT.

Of note for this clone: One base away lies a much larger clone, so this may be a sequencing read error. The rearrangement uses TRBV6-1 and TRBJ2-7; 8 bases agree with TRBD1. Germline V lookup: CDR1 MNHNS, CDR2 SASEGT. This CDR3 has 15 amino acids. After removal of 2 bases from V and 0 bases from J, the junction contained 3 bases not matched to a gene. DNA for the CDR3: TGTGCCAGCAGTGAAAATACAGGGGGCTCCTACGAGCAGTACTTC. Residues: CASSENTGGSYEQYF.

This clone was seen ten or more times. The chain's CDR3 is CASRAPGRNQPQHF. The CDR3 DNA follows: TGTGCCAGCAGGGCCCCGGGGAGAAATCAGCCCCAGCATTTT. The J gene is TRBJ1-5, the V gene TRBV28; D remains ambiguous. This CDR3 contains 14 residues. Trimming shortened V by 6 bases and J by 4 bases, and 13 bases separated the two germline ends. Germline-derived CDR1 and CDR2 are MDHEN and SYDVKM.